This T cell receptor (beta chain) was obtained from a study of spatial heterogeneity in lung cancer. The wider study: There was a strong correlation between the counts of TCR transcripts measured in tumor regions and a T cell transcriptional module score that was calculated from matched bulk RNA-seq.

Study-wide points: Counts that tracked tumor mutation counts were those of expanded intratumoral alpha and beta TCRs.

This clonotype was counted ten times or more. No antigen is known for it. Carried by each TCR cDNA molecule was a unique molecular identifier. TCRdb redid the calling of the 5' RACE reads with MiXCR, one entry per CDR3 protein. The table has 20,000 to 25,000 distinct CDR3 sequences, 6.4% seen once. The CDR3 contains 13 residues. Trimming took off 2 bases at V and 1 base at J, with 6 bases between the two ends. CDR1 and CDR2 (germline): SNHLY, FYNNEI. The time point denotes: sample taken at primary tumor resection. The donors, more than 55 patients with untreated early-stage non-small cell lung cancer, provided the samples. Tumor, nontumor lung or frozen PBMC supplied whole RNA that was sequenced unsorted.

This receptor was taken from a male donor with early-stage non-small cell lung cancer. The J gene is TRBJ2-7, the V gene TRBV2; D uncertain. The sequencing used lung tumor tissue, collected at surgery. The CDR3 loop is CASSELRSYEQYF. The CDR3 DNA reads as TGTGCCAGCAGTGAATTAAGATCCTACGAGCAGTACTTC.